This T cell receptor beta chain was sequenced during a study of tumor-infiltrating lymphocytes in oesophageal squamous cell carcinoma. Germline V gene sequence: CDR1 MGHRA, CDR2 YSYEKL. The CDR3 extends over 19 amino acids. TCRdb reanalysed the PCR reads using MiXCR and keeps one entry per CDR3 protein. Among thousands of distinct CDR3 sequences listed, around a sixth were seen once. The rearrangement uses TRBV4-1 and TRBJ2-4; 12 bases align to TRBD2. The closer fit of TRBJ2-7 to the DNA end suggests the J call may be wrong. Sample: blood. This sequence originates from a male donor with esophageal squamous cell carcinoma. The CDR3 DNA reads as TGCGCCAGCAGCCGCGATCCAAACGGACTAGCGGGGATCTCCTACGAGCAGTACTTC. Its translation: CASSRDPNGLAGISYEQYF.